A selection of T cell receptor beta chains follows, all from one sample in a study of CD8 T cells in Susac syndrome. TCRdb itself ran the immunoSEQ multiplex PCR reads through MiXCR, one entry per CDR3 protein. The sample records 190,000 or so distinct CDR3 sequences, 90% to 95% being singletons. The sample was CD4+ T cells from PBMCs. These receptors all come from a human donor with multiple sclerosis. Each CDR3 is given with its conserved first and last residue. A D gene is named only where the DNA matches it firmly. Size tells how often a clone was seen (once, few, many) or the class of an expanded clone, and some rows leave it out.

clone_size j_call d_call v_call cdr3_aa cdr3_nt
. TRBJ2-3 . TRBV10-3 CAISEVDDTQYF TGTGCCATCAGTGAAGTTGATGATACGCAGTATTTT
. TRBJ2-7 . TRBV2 CASSTPTTQYF TGTGCCAGCAGTACCCCGACCACCCAGTACTTC
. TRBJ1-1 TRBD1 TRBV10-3 CAISGLGQGAGEAFF TGTGCCATCAGTGGACTGGGGCAGGGGGCAGGTGAAGCTTTCTTT
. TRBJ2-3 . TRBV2 CASTRTGYTDTQYF TGTGCCAGCACCCGAACAGGATACACAGATACGCAGTATTTT
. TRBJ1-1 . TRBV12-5 CASGRNRDNTEAFF TGTGCTAGTGGTCGAAACAGGGATAACACTGAAGCTTTCTTT
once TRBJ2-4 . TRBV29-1 CSVAPGAADIQYF TGCAGCGTAGCCCCGGGGGCCGCAGACATTCAGTACTTC
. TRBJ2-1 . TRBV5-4 CASSLEVAGEQFF TGTGCCAGCAGCTTGGAGGTGGCCGGTGAGCAGTTCTTC
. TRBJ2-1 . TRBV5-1 CASRLEGEQFF TGCGCCAGCAGACTAGAGGGGGAGCAGTTCTTC
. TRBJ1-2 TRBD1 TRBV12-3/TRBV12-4 CASSFGQGRGYTF TGTGCCAGCAGTTTCGGACAGGGTCGTGGCTACACCTTC
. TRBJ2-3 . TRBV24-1 CATSEGDTQYF TGTGCCACCAGTGAGGGGGATACGCAGTATTTT
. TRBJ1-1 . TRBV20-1 CSASQGPTEAFF TGCAGTGCTTCACAGGGTCCGACTGAAGCTTTCTTT
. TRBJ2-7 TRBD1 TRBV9 CASSSPPGTGLYEQYF TGTGCCAGCAGCTCACCTCCCGGGACAGGGTTGTACGAGCAGTACTTC
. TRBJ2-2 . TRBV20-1 CSAPWEQNTGELFF TGCAGTGCCCCTTGGGAGCAGAACACCGGGGAGCTGTTTTTT
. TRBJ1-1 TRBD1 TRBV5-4 CASSLAQGADTEAFF TGTGCCAGCAGCTTGGCGCAGGGGGCTGACACTGAAGCTTTCTTT
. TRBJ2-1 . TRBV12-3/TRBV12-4 CASSSDPPGHTKQFF TGTGCCAGCAGCTCGGACCCCCCTGGGCACACAAAGCAGTTCTTC